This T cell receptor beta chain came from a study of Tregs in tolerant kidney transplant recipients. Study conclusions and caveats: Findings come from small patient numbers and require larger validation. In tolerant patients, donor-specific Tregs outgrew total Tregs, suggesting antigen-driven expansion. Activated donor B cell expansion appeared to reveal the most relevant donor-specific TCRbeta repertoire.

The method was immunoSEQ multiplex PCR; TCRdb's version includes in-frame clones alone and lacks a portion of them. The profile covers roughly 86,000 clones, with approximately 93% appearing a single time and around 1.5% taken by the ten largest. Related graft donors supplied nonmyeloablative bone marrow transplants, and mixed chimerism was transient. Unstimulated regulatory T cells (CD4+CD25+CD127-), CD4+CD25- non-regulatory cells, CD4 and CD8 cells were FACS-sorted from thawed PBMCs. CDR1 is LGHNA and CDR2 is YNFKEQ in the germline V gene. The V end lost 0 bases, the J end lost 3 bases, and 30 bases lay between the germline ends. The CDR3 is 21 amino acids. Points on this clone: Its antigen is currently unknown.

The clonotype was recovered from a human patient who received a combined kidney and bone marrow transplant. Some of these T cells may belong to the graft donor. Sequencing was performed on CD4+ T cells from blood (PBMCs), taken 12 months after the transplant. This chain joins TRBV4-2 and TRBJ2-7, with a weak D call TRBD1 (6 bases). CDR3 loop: CASSQDSLLPGSGHNIYEQYF. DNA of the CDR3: TGTGCCAGCAGCCAAGATTCCCTTTTACCCGGGTCGGGACATAATATCTACGAGCAGTACTTC.